Each of the 5 T cell receptor beta chains below was sequenced from the same sample in a study of OX40 agonist ivuxolimab in advanced cancers. TCRdb keeps only in-frame clones here, not all; method: immunoSEQ multiplex PCR. This sample yields fewer than 15,000 clones, of which roughly 80% are seen a single time; roughly 46% belongs to the top ten. The specimen was CD4+ or CD8+ T cells sorted from blood, collected in a trial of the OX40 agonist ivuxolimab. The receptor set was obtained from an adult with an advanced solid tumor such as melanoma, head and neck, liver or kidney cancer.

V usage is TRBV30 and J usage is TRBJ1-6, with TRBD1 identical over 9 bases. The length of the CDR3 is 14 residues. CDR1 is GTSNPN and CDR2 is SVGIG in the germline V gene (reference sequence). V lost 4 bases and J lost 7; bases outside the gene matches: 5. The CDR3 nucleotides read TGTGCCTGGACTCAGGGACAGGGCAATTCACCCCTCCACTTT. This codes for CAWTQGQGNSPLHF.

The V call is TRBV4-3, the J call TRBJ2-2; D is possibly TRBD2 (6 bases). Trimming took 2 bases from V and 1 from J, leaving 14 bases between them. The CDR3 contains 17 residues. The germline V gene has CDR1 LGHNA and CDR2 YSLEER. For the CDR3, the DNA is TGCGCCAGCAGCCAAAAGGATCGGGAGTGGAACACCGGGGAGCTGTTTTTT. Translated, it gives CASSQKDREWNTGELFF.

The rearrangement joins TRBV4-2 to TRBJ2-7; D is ambiguous. The germline V and J ends were trimmed by 3 bases and 2 bases, with 5 bases remaining between them. The CDR3 is 12 amino acids. The germline CDR1 and CDR2 sequences are LGHNA and YNFKEQ. CDR3: CASSHDPYEQYF. CDR3 in DNA: TGTGCCAGCAGCCATGACCCCTACGAGCAGTACTTC.

The J gene is TRBJ1-2, the V gene TRBV6-5; D is undetermined. V was clipped by 2 bases and J by 2 bases, with 0 bases between them. This CDR3 has 11 residues. The germline gives CDR1 MNHEY, CDR2 SVGAGI. The CDR3 here is CASSYNYGYTF. CDR3 bases: TGTGCCAGCAGTTACAACTATGGCTACACCTTC.

A single count supports this clone. CDR3 nucleotides: TGTGCCAGCAGTTCGTCGGACTATTCTGCCTCGTACGAGCAGTACTTC. Its translation: CASSSSDYSASYEQYF. V is TRBV27 and J is TRBJ2-7, with D possibly TRBD2 on 6 matching bases. There are 16 residues in the CDR3. Looked up from germline, CDR1 is MNHEY and CDR2 is SMNVEV (reference sequence). The V gene lost 4 bases and the J gene lost 4 bases, with 20 bases spanning the gap.